These T cell receptor beta chains were read from a single sample in a study of shared clonotypes between healthy human individuals. TCRdb's copy holds only in-frame clones and misses some; the assay was immunoSEQ multiplex PCR. The sample lists about 560,000 clones, roughly 79% occurring once. The sequencing input was PBMCs. Receptors were obtained from a woman aged 40 to 55 in good health. Some clones in this sample may be carry-over from other donors' samples. The CDR3 runs from the conserved cysteine through the conserved F or W. A D gene is named only where the DNA matches it firmly. Part of the rows lack a size; the others show once, few, many or a class for expanded clones.

v_gene: TRBV7-9
abundance: many
d_gene: NA
j_gene: TRBJ1-3
CDR3nt: TGTGCCAGCAGCTCCAGTGGGAGGGCTGGAAACACCATATATTTT
CDR3aa: CASSSSGRAGNTIYF

v_gene: TRBV2
abundance: few
d_gene: NA
j_gene: TRBJ1-1
CDR3nt: TGTGCCAGCAGGCCCCAGGGGCTGAACACTGAAGCTTTCTTT
CDR3aa: CASRPQGLNTEAFF

v_gene: TRBV20-1
abundance: NA
d_gene: NA
j_gene: TRBJ2-5
CDR3nt: TGCAGTGCTAGGGAGAGCGTCCCCCAGTACTTC
CDR3aa: CSARESVPQYF

v_gene: TRBV5-1
abundance: NA
d_gene: NA
j_gene: TRBJ1-6
CDR3nt: TGCGCCAGCACCCCCAACCGTGGTGGTGATTCACCCCTCCACTTT
CDR3aa: CASTPNRGGDSPLHF

v_gene: TRBV28
abundance: few
d_gene: NA
j_gene: TRBJ1-4
CDR3nt: TGTGCCAGCAGTTTGTATGGGGACGAGAATGAAAAACTGTTTTTT
CDR3aa: CASSLYGDENEKLFF

v_gene: TRBV5-1
abundance: NA
d_gene: NA
j_gene: TRBJ1-1
CDR3nt: TGCGCCAGCAGCTTGTTGGGGCCCCTCACTGAAGCTTTCTTT
CDR3aa: CASSLLGPLTEAFF

v_gene: TRBV30
abundance: NA
d_gene: NA
j_gene: TRBJ2-7
CDR3nt: TGTGCCTGGAGTGACCTGGAGTACGAGCAGTACTTC
CDR3aa: CAWSDLEYEQYF

v_gene: TRBV30
abundance: NA
d_gene: TRBD2
j_gene: TRBJ2-1
CDR3nt: TGTGCCTGGAGTTCGGGAGGCCACAATGAGCAGTTCTTC
CDR3aa: CAWSSGGHNEQFF

v_gene: TRBV29-1
abundance: NA
d_gene: NA
j_gene: TRBJ1-1
CDR3nt: TGCAGCGTCGGAAGGACAGTTGAAGCTTTCTTT
CDR3aa: CSVGRTVEAFF

v_gene: TRBV19
abundance: NA
d_gene: NA
j_gene: TRBJ2-5
CDR3nt: TGTGCCAGTGGCTGGGGCGGAGGGGGTCGAGAGACCCAGTACTTC
CDR3aa: CASGWGGGGRETQYF

v_gene: TRBV5-1
abundance: NA
d_gene: TRBD1
j_gene: TRBJ1-2
CDR3nt: TGCGCCAGCAGCTTTGACAGGGCCAATTATGGCTACACCTTC
CDR3aa: CASSFDRANYGYTF

v_gene: TRBV27
abundance: NA
d_gene: TRBD2
j_gene: TRBJ2-1
CDR3nt: TGTGCCAGCAGTTGGGGGACTAGCGGAGACAATGAGCAGTTCTTC
CDR3aa: CASSWGTSGDNEQFF

v_gene: TRBV11-2
abundance: NA
d_gene: NA
j_gene: TRBJ2-5
CDR3nt: TGTGCCAGCAGCTTAAGTCTCCCAGAGACCCAGTACTTC
CDR3aa: CASSLSLPETQYF

v_gene: TRBV5-1
abundance: few
d_gene: NA
j_gene: TRBJ2-7
CDR3nt: TGCGCCAGCAGCTTGGAGGGGGGCGCCTACGAGCAGTACTTC
CDR3aa: CASSLEGGAYEQYF

v_gene: TRBV29-1
abundance: NA
d_gene: NA
j_gene: TRBJ2-1
CDR3nt: TGCAGCGTTGGCTATGCTGAAGCTGAGCAGTTCTTC
CDR3aa: CSVGYAEAEQFF

v_gene: TRBV6-5
abundance: NA
d_gene: TRBD2
j_gene: TRBJ2-5
CDR3nt: TGTGCCAGCAGTTACAGGGCGGGAGGGTTGGAGACCCAGTACTTC
CDR3aa: CASSYRAGGLETQYF

v_gene: TRBV27
abundance: NA
d_gene: NA
j_gene: TRBJ2-3
CDR3nt: TGTGCCAGCAGTCCCCCTAACACACGCACAGATACGCAGTATTTT
CDR3aa: CASSPPNTRTDTQYF

v_gene: TRBV7-8
abundance: NA
d_gene: NA
j_gene: TRBJ2-5
CDR3nt: TGTGCCAGCAGCTACAGAGTTCAAGAGACCCAGTACTTC
CDR3aa: CASSYRVQETQYF

v_gene: TRBV5-1
abundance: NA
d_gene: NA
j_gene: TRBJ1-1
CDR3nt: TGCGCCAGCAGCCCACGAGGCGACAGTGAAGCTTTCTTT
CDR3aa: CASSPRGDSEAFF

v_gene: TRBV2
abundance: NA
d_gene: TRBD2
j_gene: TRBJ2-3
CDR3nt: TGTGCCAGCAGTCCGACTAGCGGTAGCACAGATACGCAGTATTTT
CDR3aa: CASSPTSGSTDTQYF

v_gene: TRBV2
abundance: many
d_gene: NA
j_gene: TRBJ2-7
CDR3nt: TGTGCCAGCTCAGGGTCCTCCTACGAGCAGTACTTC
CDR3aa: CASSGSSYEQYF

v_gene: TRBV28
abundance: NA
d_gene: NA
j_gene: TRBJ1-5
CDR3nt: TGTGCCAGCAGTCATCAGGTTGGCAATCAGCCCCAGCATTTT
CDR3aa: CASSHQVGNQPQHF

v_gene: TRBV6-1
abundance: NA
d_gene: NA
j_gene: TRBJ1-5
CDR3nt: TGTGCCAGCAGTGAAGCTGTAGGGAATCAGCCCCAGCATTTT
CDR3aa: CASSEAVGNQPQHF

v_gene: TRBV20-1
abundance: NA
d_gene: NA
j_gene: TRBJ2-3
CDR3nt: TGCAGTGCTAGAGCGGCGGATACGCAGTATTTT
CDR3aa: CSARAADTQYF

v_gene: TRBV30
abundance: NA
d_gene: NA
j_gene: TRBJ1-2
CDR3nt: TGTGCCGTACCAGGGGAAGGCTATGGCTACACCTTC
CDR3aa: CAVPGEGYGYTF

v_gene: TRBV21-1
abundance: NA
d_gene: NA
j_gene: TRBJ2-7
CDR3nt: TGTGCCAGCAGCAAAAGAGTTGCAATGCCCCACACACAGGGAGCCTCCTACGAGCAGTACTTC
CDR3aa: CASSKRVAMPHTQGASYEQYF

v_gene: TRBV29-1
abundance: NA
d_gene: NA
j_gene: TRBJ1-4
CDR3nt: TGCAGCGTTGCAGGGGCCCCCTCGACTAATGAAAAACTGTTTTTT
CDR3aa: CSVAGAPSTNEKLFF

v_gene: TRBV27
abundance: NA
d_gene: NA
j_gene: TRBJ1-5
CDR3nt: TGTGCCAGCACCCGTAGCAATCAGCCCCAGCATTTT
CDR3aa: CASTRSNQPQHF

v_gene: TRBV29-1
abundance: many
d_gene: NA
j_gene: TRBJ2-1
CDR3nt: TGCAGCGTTGAAGGAAACCCGGACTTCCATGAGCAGTTCTTC
CDR3aa: CSVEGNPDFHEQFF

v_gene: TRBV11-2
abundance: NA
d_gene: NA
j_gene: TRBJ2-2
CDR3nt: TGTGCCAGCAGCCCCTGGGACGGCACCGGGGAGCTGTTTTTT
CDR3aa: CASSPWDGTGELFF

v_gene: TRBV5-1
abundance: NA
d_gene: TRBD1
j_gene: TRBJ2-2
CDR3nt: TGCGCCAGCAGTGGGAGACAGGGCGGTGGAACCGGGGAGCTGTTTTTT
CDR3aa: CASSGRQGGGTGELFF

v_gene: TRBV2
abundance: NA
d_gene: TRBD2
j_gene: TRBJ2-1
CDR3nt: TGTGCCAGCAAAGGGACTAGCGGCTACAATGAGCAGTTCTTC
CDR3aa: CASKGTSGYNEQFF

v_gene: TRBV9
abundance: few
d_gene: NA
j_gene: TRBJ2-2
CDR3nt: TGTGCCAGCAGCCCGGACTACTTCGGCGGCACCGGGGAGCTGTTTTTT
CDR3aa: CASSPDYFGGTGELFF

v_gene: TRBV5-4
abundance: NA
d_gene: NA
j_gene: TRBJ2-2
CDR3nt: TGTGCCAGCAGCTCCCCTGCGGGGCCGGGGACCGGGGAGCTGTTTTTT
CDR3aa: CASSSPAGPGTGELFF

v_gene: TRBV2
abundance: NA
d_gene: NA
j_gene: TRBJ2-1
CDR3nt: TGTGCCAGCGGGGGGCTAGCGGTATCCTACAATGAGCAGTTCTTC
CDR3aa: CASGGLAVSYNEQFF

v_gene: TRBV6-1
abundance: NA
d_gene: TRBD1
j_gene: TRBJ1-5
CDR3nt: TGTGCCAGCAGTGGGACAGGGCTGAGCAATCAGCCCCAGCATTTT
CDR3aa: CASSGTGLSNQPQHF

v_gene: TRBV9
abundance: NA
d_gene: NA
j_gene: TRBJ2-2
CDR3nt: TGTGCCAGCAGCGTAGGGTGGGGATCCGGGGAGCTGTTTTTT
CDR3aa: CASSVGWGSGELFF

v_gene: TRBV30
abundance: few
d_gene: NA
j_gene: TRBJ1-2
CDR3nt: TGTGCCTGGAAACCCGGCCCGAACTATGGCTACACCTTC
CDR3aa: CAWKPGPNYGYTF

v_gene: TRBV19
abundance: NA
d_gene: NA
j_gene: TRBJ1-5
CDR3nt: TGTGCCAGCCAAATGTCAAGGAATCAGCCCCAGCATTTT
CDR3aa: CASQMSRNQPQHF

v_gene: TRBV6-5
abundance: NA
d_gene: TRBD2
j_gene: TRBJ2-7
CDR3nt: TGTGCCAGCAGCCCCGGGACTAGCGTCTACGAGCAGTACTTC
CDR3aa: CASSPGTSVYEQYF

v_gene: TRBV25-1
abundance: NA
d_gene: NA
j_gene: TRBJ2-1
CDR3nt: TGTGCTAGCAGTGAGGGGGCGGGAAGGTGGTACAATGAGCAGTTCTTC
CDR3aa: CASSEGAGRWYNEQFF

v_gene: TRBV2
abundance: NA
d_gene: NA
j_gene: TRBJ1-1
CDR3nt: TGTGCCACCCGGACAGACACTGAAGCTTTCTTT
CDR3aa: CATRTDTEAFF

v_gene: TRBV4-2
abundance: NA
d_gene: NA
j_gene: TRBJ1-4
CDR3nt: TGTGCCAGCAGCCAAGAAGTAGGGCAGCTAATCGAAAAACTGTTTTTT
CDR3aa: CASSQEVGQLIEKLFF

v_gene: TRBV6-5
abundance: many
d_gene: TRBD1
j_gene: TRBJ1-2
CDR3nt: TGTGCCAGCAGTTCCATCCCCGGGACAGGGGCGGGAGGCTACACCTTC
CDR3aa: CASSSIPGTGAGGYTF

v_gene: TRBV20-1
abundance: NA
d_gene: NA
j_gene: TRBJ2-7
CDR3nt: TGCAGTGCACCGACAGTTTACGAGCAGTACTTC
CDR3aa: CSAPTVYEQYF

v_gene: TRBV9
abundance: NA
d_gene: NA
j_gene: TRBJ2-2
CDR3nt: TGTGCCAGCAGCCCCCAAGAGACAGGCGGGGGGCTGTTTTTT
CDR3aa: CASSPQETGGGLFF

v_gene: TRBV19
abundance: NA
d_gene: NA
j_gene: TRBJ1-5
CDR3nt: TGTGCCAGTAGTTCCCTGGGGACGCTCAATCAGCCCCAGCATTTT
CDR3aa: CASSSLGTLNQPQHF

v_gene: TRBV11-2
abundance: NA
d_gene: NA
j_gene: TRBJ2-7
CDR3nt: TGTGCCAGCAGCTCGGACCATACCAAGAGGGAGCAGTACTTC
CDR3aa: CASSSDHTKREQYF

v_gene: TRBV19
abundance: NA
d_gene: TRBD2
j_gene: TRBJ2-2
CDR3nt: TGTGCCAGTACCCGGACTAGTCAGTCCGGGGAGCTGTTTTTT
CDR3aa: CASTRTSQSGELFF

v_gene: TRBV19
abundance: NA
d_gene: TRBD1
j_gene: TRBJ2-2
CDR3nt: TGTGCCAGTAAGCCCCCGGGACAGGGAGTCGGGGAGCTGTTTTTT
CDR3aa: CASKPPGQGVGELFF